The present entry profiles one T cell receptor (beta chain) with its context. No antigen is known for it. Nothing much larger sits one base from this clone, and base qualities are not available. This sample stems from a study of blood T cell repertoires in COVID-19 (dated by TCRdb to the early 2020s). About the full investigation: Samples from collaborators originated in the United States, Italy and Spain and spanned both the acute and convalescent phases of COVID-19. The prospective study material was composed of cDNA or gDNA derived from T cells, B-cell-depleted T cells, or PBMCs. The samples were drawn from the first 160 participants of the ongoing ImmuneRACE study and from over a thousand subjects provided by 6 global collaborators. The sample metadata nearly always contained a de-identified subject ID, COVID-19 status, age in years and sex. HLA class I and class II types, where available, came from metadata supplied by the sample provider rather than from assay-based typing. The repertoires were released in a freely available public database intended as a resource for research on the immune response to SARS-CoV-2. The dataset comprised deeply sampled blood TCRbeta repertoires from subjects exposed to, actively infected with, or recovered from COVID-19.

Trimming at the junction amounts to 5 bases on V and 2 bases on J, and the germline ends lie 9 bases apart. Reading from cysteine to phenylalanine, the CDR3 counts 13 amino acids. Only the CDR3 DNA is retained, 39 bases long and in frame from the first base. From a lookup of the germline V gene, CDR1 and CDR2 are MNHEY and SVGAGI. The paper as a whole reports these results and caveats: The quantity of clinical and demographic metadata differed by source and by participant and was supplied without curation.

TCRbeta CDR3 regions were amplified from genomic DNA using the immunoSEQ Assay, a bias-controlled multiplex PCR. On the authors' methods: The number of nucleated cells in each sample was estimated from the amplification of reference gene primers within the assay. To quantify the absolute abundance of each unique TCRbeta CDR3 rearrangement, sequence reads were collapsed and filtered. For each sample, productive Simpson clonality was calculated by taking the square root of Simpson's diversity index across productive rearrangements. Not all clones reach the TCRdb copy of this immuneACCESS table, which keeps in-frame sequences only. Checked studies attribute under half of the gap to unresolved V genes and leave the rest unexplained. V and J calls and clone size are as listed in that table; D and trimming were resolved from the DNA. For this sample there are fewer than 100,000 clones; around 91% appear just once. The top ten hold roughly 2% of the sample.

Whole blood was collected in K2EDTA tubes by collaborating institutions according to the institutions' own protocols. Collaborator samples were shipped for TCRbeta analysis as frozen whole blood, isolated PBMCs, or DNA extracted from either sample type. The sequence links TRBV6-5 to TRBJ1-2; TRBD1 is a possible D gene, resting on 5 matching bases. The sequence derives from a woman aged 45 to 65 in a cohort sampled during active COVID-19. Sequencing used peripheral blood. The DNA sequence is given as TGTGCCAGCAGTAAGACAGCCAACTATGGCTACACCTTC. Translated, it reads CASSKTANYGYTF.